The 5 T cell receptor beta chains presented below share a single source sample, sequenced in a study of blood T cell repertoires in COVID-19. Sequenced by immunoSEQ multiplex PCR; TCRdb stores in-frame clones only, minus some. The data show 400,000 to 450,000 clones, with 85% to 90% seen just once and more than 0.95% held by the top ten. The sequenced sample was PBMCs or T cells enriched from blood (not recorded which). Receptors were obtained from a man aged 30 to 39 who had recovered from COVID-19.

This clone was seen only once. The chain has TRBV18 and TRBJ2-3, with a possible D match to TRBD2 (5 bases). CDR1 and CDR2 (germline): KGHSH, LQKENI. This CDR3 region has 15 residues. The V end was cut by 5 bases, the J end by 0 bases, with 12 bases between. CDR3 nucleotide sequence: TGTGCCAGCTCAACGGGATCTCCTAGCACAGATACGCAGTATTTT. It yields the protein CASSTGSPSTDTQYF.

The chain employs TRBV11-1 and TRBJ2-5; 7 positions match TRBD2. After removal of 5 bases from V and 4 bases from J, the junction contained 7 bases not matched to a gene. Germline V gene sequence: CDR1 SGHAT, CDR2 FQDESV (reference sequence). The CDR3 is 14 amino acids. In DNA, the CDR3 is TGTGCCAGCAGCCTCGTACGCGGGGGAGAGACCCAGTACTTC. It yields the protein CASSLVRGGETQYF.

The gene calls are TRBV19 and TRBJ2-7, with a tentative D call TRBD1 (7 bases). This CDR3 is 14 amino acids long. Germline CDR1 LNHDA, CDR2 SQIVND (reference sequence). Trimming shortened V by 5 bases and J by 9 bases, and 20 bases separated the two germline ends. CDR3 sequence: CASSWRGPFEGQYF. The CDR3 coding sequence is TGTGCCAGTAGTTGGAGGGGGCCCTTTGAGGGGCAGTACTTC.

The chain has TRBV28 and TRBJ1-6, with 9 bases that match TRBD1. J was trimmed by 7 bases and V by 7 bases; bases with no gene match: 8. The CDR3 totals 15 residues. The germline V gene encodes CDR1 MDHEN and CDR2 SYDVKM. CDR3 residues: CASTSFGTGNSPLHF. The DNA for the CDR3 is TGTGCCAGCACCTCTTTCGGGACAGGGAATTCACCCCTCCACTTT.

The table lists this clone with a count of one. The rearrangement joins TRBV6-5 to TRBJ2-1; D unclear. Germline CDR1 is MNHEY and CDR2 is SVGAGI. CDR3 length: 15 residues. The V end was cut by 0 bases, the J end by 5 bases, with 11 bases between. CDR3 region: CASSYSYRADNEQFF. CDR3 sequence (DNA): TGTGCCAGCAGTTACTCTTATAGAGCTGACAATGAGCAGTTCTTC.